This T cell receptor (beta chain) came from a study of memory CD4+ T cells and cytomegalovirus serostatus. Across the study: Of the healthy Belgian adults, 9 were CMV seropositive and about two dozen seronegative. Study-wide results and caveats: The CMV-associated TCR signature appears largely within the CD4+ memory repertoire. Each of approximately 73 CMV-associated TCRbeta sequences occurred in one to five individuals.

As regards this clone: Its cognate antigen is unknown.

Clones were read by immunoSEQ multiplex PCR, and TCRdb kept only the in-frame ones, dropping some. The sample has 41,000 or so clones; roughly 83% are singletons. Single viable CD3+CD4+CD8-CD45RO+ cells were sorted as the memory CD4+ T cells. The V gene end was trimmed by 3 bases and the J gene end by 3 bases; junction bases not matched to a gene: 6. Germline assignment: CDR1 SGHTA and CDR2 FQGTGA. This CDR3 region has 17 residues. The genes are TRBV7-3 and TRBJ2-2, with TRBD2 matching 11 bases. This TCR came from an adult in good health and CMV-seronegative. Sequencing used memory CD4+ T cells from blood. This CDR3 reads CASSFPSGGRDTGELFF. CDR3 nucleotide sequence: TGTGCCAGCAGCTTTCCTAGCGGGGGGCGGGACACCGGGGAGCTGTTTTTT.